The 13 T cell receptor beta chains reported below all come from one sample, sequenced in a study of blood T cell repertoires in COVID-19. Generated by immunoSEQ multiplex PCR, the TCRdb table keeps only in-frame clones and is missing some. Here the sample spans about 230,000 clones, 65% to 90% being singletons. The sample consisted of peripheral blood. The origin of the receptors is a man aged 50 to 59 with COVID-19, enrolled during active disease.

The gene calls are TRBV6-1 and TRBJ2-3, with 9 bases matching TRBD2. Per the germline V gene, CDR1 is MNHNS and CDR2 is SASEGT. The CDR3 covers 16 residues. V shed 2 bases, J shed 10 bases, and the junction held 13 bases outside the gene matches. The CDR3 DNA is TGTGCCAGCAGTGAACCGGGACTAGCTACCGTGGGGCCGCAGTATTTT. Its translation is CASSEPGLATVGPQYF.

J is TRBJ2-1 and V is TRBV18; 10 positions agree with TRBD1. The CDR3 runs to 14 residues. V was clipped by 8 bases and J by 6 bases; unmatched bases: 7. Germline V gives CDR1 KGHSH, CDR2 LQKENI. CDR3 bases: TGTGCCAGCGGGACAGGGGTATATTTCAATGAGCAGTTCTTC. It is translated as CASGTGVYFNEQFF.

The genes are TRBV28 and TRBJ2-6; D unresolved. Germline V gives CDR1 MDHEN, CDR2 SYDVKM. V dropped 2 bases and J dropped 0 bases, with 5 bases sitting between them. This CDR3 is built from 15 residues. The CDR3: CASSLASSGANVLTF. Here the CDR3 DNA reads TGTGCCAGCAGTTTAGCGAGCTCTGGGGCCAACGTCCTGACTTTC.

The chain recombines TRBV4-2 with TRBJ2-1; 7 bases are a match to TRBD1. This CDR3 comprises 16 residues. Germline values: CDR1 LGHNA, CDR2 YNFKEQ. The junction had 9 bases not matched to a gene; V was cut back by 0 bases and J by 7 bases. The CDR3 nucleotides read TGTGCCAGCAGCCAAGAACACCCCCCGGACAGGAATGAGCAGTTCTTC. Amino acids: CASSQEHPPDRNEQFF.

The V call is TRBV7-9, the J call TRBJ2-1, with D maybe TRBD2 (5 bases). The CDR3 has 15 residues. CDR1 SEHNR and CDR2 FQNEAQ come from the germline V gene (reference sequence). Trimming removed 2 bases from V and 0 bases from J, with 8 bases in between. CDR3 DNA sequence: TGTGCCAGCAGCTTAAGCGGAACCTCCTACAATGAGCAGTTCTTC. Its protein product is CASSLSGTSYNEQFF. Filled out from reference TRBV7-9 and TRBJ2-1, the complete variable domain reads DTGVSQNPRHKITKRGQNVTFRCDPISEHNRLYWYRQTLGQGPEFLTYFQNEAQLEKSRLLSDRFSAERPKGSFSTLEIQRTEQGDSAMYLCASSLSGTSYNEQFFGPGTRLTVL.

The chain recombines TRBV28 with TRBJ1-6; 7 bases agree with TRBD1. Losses at the gene ends were 5 bases for V and 5 bases for J; bases not matched to a gene: 12. Germline V gene lookup returns CDR1 MDHEN and CDR2 SYDVKM. The CDR3 consists of 17 residues. The CDR3 region is CASSPHKGAIDNSPLHF. CDR3 bases: TGTGCCAGCAGTCCTCACAAGGGGGCAATCGATAATTCACCCCTCCACTTT.

The chain couples TRBV5-1 to TRBJ2-5; 11 positions agree with TRBD2. Germline values: CDR1 SGHRS, CDR2 YFSETQ. This CDR3 is built from 16 residues. The trim removed 0 bases at V and 6 bases at J, leaving 7 bases unmatched. DNA of the CDR3: TGCGCCAGCAGCTTGGAGACTAGCGGGGCCCAGAAGACCCAGTACTTC. The encoded protein is CASSLETSGAQKTQYF. Full variable domain (remainder filled in from reference TRBV5-1 and TRBJ2-5): KAGVTQTPRYLIKTRGQQVTLSCSPISGHRSVSWYQQTPGQGLQFLFEYFSETQRNKGNFPGRFSGRQFSNSRSEMNVSTLELGDSALYLCASSLETSGAQKTQYFGPGTRLLVL.

J is TRBJ2-6 and V is TRBV18; the D is unclear. The germline V and J ends were trimmed by 6 bases and 3 bases, with 6 bases remaining between them. The CDR3 loop spans 13 amino acids. Germline assignment: CDR1 KGHSH and CDR2 LQKENI. As DNA, the CDR3 is TGTGCCAGCTCGCACGGTGGGGCCAACGTCCTGACTTTC. Its protein product is CASSHGGANVLTF.

This clone appeared once. J is TRBJ1-1 and V is TRBV10-3; TRBD1 agrees at 10 bases. V lost 7 bases, J lost 1 base, and 6 bases stayed unmatched. Per the germline V gene, CDR1 is ENHRY and CDR2 is SYGVKD. The length of the CDR3 is 15 residues. The DNA of the CDR3 is TGTGCCATCAATTCCCGGGACAGGGGGAACACTGAAGCTTTCTTT. Translating gives CAINSRDRGNTEAFF.

V usage is TRBV9 and J usage is TRBJ1-2, with a weak D call TRBD1 (6 bases). Germline V gives CDR1 SGDLS, CDR2 YYNGEE. CDR3 size: 13 residues. V was shortened by 7 bases and J by 5 bases, with 15 bases between the two germline ends. The CDR3 region has the DNA TGTGCCAGCGGGGGCAGAAACTCATATGGCTACACCTTC. Residues: CASGGRNSYGYTF.

The V and J genes are TRBV29-1 and TRBJ2-5; no reliable D call. The CDR3 covers 13 residues. V was clipped by 2 bases and J by 1 base, with 8 bases between them. CDR1 is SQVTM and CDR2 is ANQGSEA in the germline V gene. CDR3 sequence: CSVELAFQETQYF. As DNA, the CDR3 is TGCAGCGTTGAACTGGCCTTCCAAGAGACCCAGTACTTC.

The V and J genes are TRBV7-2 and TRBJ1-3, with 7 bases aligning to TRBD1. Germline-derived CDR1 and CDR2 are SGHTA and FQGNSA. V shed 1 base, J shed 0 bases, and the junction held 3 bases outside the gene matches. CDR3 size: 16 residues. The CDR3 bases are TGTGCCAGCAGCTTAGTGGCAGGGGGCTCTGGAAACACCATATATTTT. Translation gives CASSLVAGGSGNTIYF.

V gene TRBV5-4 combines with J gene TRBJ2-3; no firm D call. Germline V gene sequence: CDR1 SGHNT, CDR2 YYREEE (reference sequence). Between the trimmed V and J ends, which lost 4 bases and 0 bases, there was a span of 9 bases. This CDR3 has 14 residues. As DNA, the CDR3 is TGTGCCAGCAGCCGCGCGGAGAGCACAGATACGCAGTATTTT. This sequence encodes CASSRAESTDTQYF.